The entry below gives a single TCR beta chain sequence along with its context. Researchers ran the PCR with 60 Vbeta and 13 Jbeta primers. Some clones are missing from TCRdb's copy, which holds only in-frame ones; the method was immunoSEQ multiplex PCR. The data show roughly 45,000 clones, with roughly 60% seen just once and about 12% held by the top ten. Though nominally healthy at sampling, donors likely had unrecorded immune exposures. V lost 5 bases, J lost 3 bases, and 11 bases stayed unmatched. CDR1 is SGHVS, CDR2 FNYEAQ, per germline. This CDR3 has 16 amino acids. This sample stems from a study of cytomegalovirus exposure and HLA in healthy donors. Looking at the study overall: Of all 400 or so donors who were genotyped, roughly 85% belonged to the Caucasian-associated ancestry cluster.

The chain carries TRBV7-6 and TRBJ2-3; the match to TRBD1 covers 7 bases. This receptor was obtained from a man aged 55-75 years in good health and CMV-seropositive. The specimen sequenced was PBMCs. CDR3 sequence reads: CASSQDGQDQTDTQYF. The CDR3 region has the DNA TGTGCCAGCAGCCAAGACGGACAGGACCAGACAGATACGCAGTATTTT.